One T cell receptor beta chain is described in this entry. Original processing notes: Using reference gene primer amplification, nucleated cell counts were estimated. Only in-frame clones appear in the TCRdb table, and some are missing; sequencing was by immunoSEQ multiplex PCR. V, J and clone size reflect that table, while D and trimming were determined from the DNA. The data contain a few hundred thousand clones, over 85% of them singletons. The data derive from a study of blood T cell repertoires in COVID-19. Study background: Specimens from acute and convalescent COVID-19 originated in the United States, Italy and Spain. Nucleic acid was either cDNA or gDNA, and it came from T cells, B-cell-depleted T cells, or PBMCs.

CDR1 and CDR2 from the germline V gene are SGHNT and YENEEA. J lost 8 bases, V lost 1 base, and 11 bases had no gene match. There are 17 residues in the CDR3. The genes are TRBV11-3 and TRBJ2-2, with 9 bases fitting TRBD2. The sequence derives from a woman in her 30s with COVID-19, enrolled during active disease. The source material was peripheral blood. CDR3 nucleotide sequence: TGTGCCAGCAGCTTAGCCGGGACTAGCTTGGGTAGAGGGGAGCTGTTTTTT. Translated: CASSLAGTSLGRGELFF.